These 11 T cell receptor beta chains came from one sample sequenced in a study of shared clonotypes between healthy human individuals. Cells designated naive CD8 were CD45RO-negative and were positively selected for CCR7, with terminally differentiated effector memory CD45RA+ cells excluded. Clones were sequenced by immunoSEQ multiplex PCR, and TCRdb holds only the in-frame ones, with some missing. The profile covers millions of clones, with roughly 94% appearing a single time and more than 0.95% taken by the ten largest. Sequenced sample: naive CD8+ T cells sorted from blood. These receptors were collected from a man between 18 and 29 years old in good health.

V gene TRBV30 combines with J gene TRBJ1-1; D might be TRBD1 (6 bases). V was cut by 1 base and J by 6 bases, with 12 bases left in between. Germline V gene sequence: CDR1 GTSNPN, CDR2 SVGIG (reference sequence). The CDR3 totals 13 residues. CDR3 nucleotide sequence: TGTGCCTGGAGTGGACGAGGGGGGGCTGAAGCTTTCTTT. Residues: CAWSGRGGAEAFF.

The V call is TRBV30, the J call TRBJ2-1; the match to TRBD2 covers 14 bases. This CDR3 spans 14 amino acids. With 7 bases clipped from V and 7 bases from J, the junction kept 6 bases outside the gene matches. In germline, CDR1 is GTSNPN, CDR2 SVGIG (reference sequence). The CDR3 bases are TGTGCCTCCGCGGGGACTAGCGGGGGTAATGAGCAGTTCTTC. Its protein product is CASAGTSGGNEQFF.

This sequence joins TRBV27 and TRBJ2-3; 8 nucleotides match TRBD2. The V gene's germline CDR1 is MNHEY and CDR2 SMNVEV (reference sequence). J gave up 4 bases and V 3 bases, and 3 bases lay outside the gene matches. CDR3 size: 14 residues. The CDR3 loop reads CASSFLSGADTQYF. The CDR3 coding sequence is TGTGCCAGCAGTTTCCTTAGCGGGGCAGATACGCAGTATTTT.

This sequence joins TRBV7-9 and TRBJ2-3; D gene uncertain. Trimming left V 8 bases short and J 0 bases short, with 12 bases between. Germline CDR1 SEHNR, CDR2 FQNEAQ (reference sequence). The CDR3 contains 14 residues. Written as DNA, the CDR3 is TGTGCCAGCCTTGCAACAGCCAGCACAGATACGCAGTATTTT. Protein product: CASLATASTDTQYF.

This clone is a singleton in its sample. The V and J genes are TRBV7-9 and TRBJ2-5; 12 nucleotides align to TRBD2. The CDR3 has 16 residues. V gave up 3 bases and J gave up 5 bases; unmatched junction bases: 7. Germline V gene lookup returns CDR1 SEHNR and CDR2 FQNEAQ (reference sequence). The CDR3 DNA reads as TGTGCCAGCAGCTTCAGTCTAGCGGGGGGGCCGGAGACCCAGTACTTC. Translating gives CASSFSLAGGPETQYF.

The chain employs TRBV9 and TRBJ1-2; TRBD1 matches 7 bases. The V segment lost 2 bases and the J segment 4 bases; nucleotides outside the gene matches: 2. The CDR3 extends over 13 amino acids. Germline V gene data show CDR1 as SGDLS and CDR2 as YYNGEE. CDR3 in DNA: TGTGCCAGCAGCGTGGGACAGTCCTATGGCTACACCTTC. Its translation is CASSVGQSYGYTF.

The chain employs TRBV28 and TRBJ1-6, with TRBD1 matching over 9 bases. Trimming took 5 bases from V and 0 from J; bases not matched to a gene: 8. The CDR3 is made up of 18 amino acids. The germline CDR1 and CDR2 sequences are MDHEN and SYDVKM. Here the CDR3 reads CASSRPGTGSSYNSPLHF. DNA for the CDR3: TGTGCCAGCAGTCGACCCGGGACAGGGAGCTCCTATAATTCACCCCTCCACTTT.

This clone has a single count. V and J are TRBV6-1 and TRBJ2-3; TRBD1 matches at 10 bases. The CDR3 is made up of 16 amino acids. The trim removed 3 bases at V and 2 bases at J, leaving 5 bases unmatched. Germline CDR1 MNHNS, CDR2 SASEGT. CDR3 in DNA: TGTGCCAGCAGTGACCGGACAGGGGGTTACACAGATACGCAGTATTTT. It specifies CASSDRTGGYTDTQYF.

The chain employs TRBV29-1 and TRBJ2-4; tentatively, D is TRBD2 (6 bases). V was pared by 6 bases and J by 8 bases, with 17 bases between. This CDR3 region has 13 residues. The V gene's germline CDR1 is SQVTM and CDR2 ANQGSEA. CDR3 nucleotide sequence: TGCAGCGTCTGGGAGGTAGCTGGGGACATTCAGTACTTC. It codes for CSVWEVAGDIQYF. Variable domain in full (rest from reference TRBV29-1 and TRBJ2-4): SAVISQKPSRDICQRGTSLTIQCQVDSQVTMMFWYRQQPGQSLTLIATANQGSEATYESGFVIDKFPISRPNLTFSTLTVSNMSPEDSSIYLCSVWEVAGDIQYFGAGTRLSVL.

This sequence joins TRBV2 and TRBJ1-1; D not certain. Trimming left V 2 bases short and J 2 bases short, with 9 bases between. Germline CDR1 reads SNHLY; CDR2 reads FYNNEI. This CDR3 has 14 residues. The CDR3 sequence: CASSEPLVNTEAFF. CDR3 in DNA: TGTGCCAGCAGTGAACCATTAGTAAACACTGAAGCTTTCTTT.

V gene TRBV30 combines with J gene TRBJ1-2; 12 bases fit TRBD1. The junction had 14 bases not matched to a gene; V was cut back by 8 bases and J by 13 bases. This CDR3 is built from 13 residues. Germline CDR1 and CDR2: GTSNPN and SVGIG (reference sequence). This CDR3 reads CAAPGQGAAQLTF. DNA for the CDR3: TGTGCCGCACCGGGACAGGGGGCGGCCCAACTCACCTTC.